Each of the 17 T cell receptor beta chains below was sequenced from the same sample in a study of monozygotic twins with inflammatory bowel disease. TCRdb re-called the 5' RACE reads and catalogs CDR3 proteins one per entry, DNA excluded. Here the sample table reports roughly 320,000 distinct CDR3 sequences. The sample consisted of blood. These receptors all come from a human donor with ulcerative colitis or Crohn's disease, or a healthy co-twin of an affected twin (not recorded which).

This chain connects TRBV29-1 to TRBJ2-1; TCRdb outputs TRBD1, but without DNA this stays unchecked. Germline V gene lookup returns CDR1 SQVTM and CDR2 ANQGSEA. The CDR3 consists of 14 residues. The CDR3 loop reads CSVVVGGSYNEQFF.

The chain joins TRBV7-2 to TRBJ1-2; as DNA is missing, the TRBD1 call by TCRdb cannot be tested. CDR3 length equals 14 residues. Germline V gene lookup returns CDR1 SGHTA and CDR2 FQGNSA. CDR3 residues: CASSLRRGRDGYTF.

The CDR3 here is CASSSPGARSPGELFF. This sequence joins TRBV12-3 or TRBV12-4 and TRBJ2-2; the TRBD1 assignment by TCRdb is unverifiable without DNA. The CDR3 covers 16 residues.

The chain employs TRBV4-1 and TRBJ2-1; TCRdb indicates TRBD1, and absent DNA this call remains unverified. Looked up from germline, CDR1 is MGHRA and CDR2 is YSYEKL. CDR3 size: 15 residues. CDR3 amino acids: CASSHVSQGYNEQFF.

CDR3 sequence: CASSLALSLTF. The chain couples TRBV7-2 to TRBJ1-2. The CDR3 extends over 11 amino acids. Germline CDR1 and CDR2: SGHTA and FQGNSA. The full variable domain, completed using reference TRBV7-2 and TRBJ1-2, is GAGVSQSPSNKVTEKGKDVELRCDPISGHTALYWYRQSLGQGLEFLIYFQGNSAPDKSGLPSDRFSAERTGGSVSTLTIQRTQQEDSAVYLCASSLALSLTFGSGTRLTVV.

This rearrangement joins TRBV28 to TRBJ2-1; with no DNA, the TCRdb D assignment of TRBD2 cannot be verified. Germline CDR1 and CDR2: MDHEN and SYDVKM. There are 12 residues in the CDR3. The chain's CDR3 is CASNWGVEGQFF.

The CDR3 region is CASSQERMGINYGYTF. The rearrangement joins TRBV4-2 to TRBJ1-2. Germline V gives CDR1 LGHNA, CDR2 YNFKEQ. CDR3 length: 16 residues.

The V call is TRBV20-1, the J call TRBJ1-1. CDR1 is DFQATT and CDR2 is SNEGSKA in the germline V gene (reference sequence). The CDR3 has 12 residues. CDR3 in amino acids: CSAYTLITEAFF.

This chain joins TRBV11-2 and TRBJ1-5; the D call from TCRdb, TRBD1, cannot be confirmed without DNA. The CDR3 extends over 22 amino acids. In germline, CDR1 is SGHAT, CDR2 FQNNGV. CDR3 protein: CASSLEPSVRDPASYGNQPQHF.

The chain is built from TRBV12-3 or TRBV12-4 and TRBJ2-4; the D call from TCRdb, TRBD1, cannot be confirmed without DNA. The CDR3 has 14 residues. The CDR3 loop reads CASSLRGTKNIQYF.

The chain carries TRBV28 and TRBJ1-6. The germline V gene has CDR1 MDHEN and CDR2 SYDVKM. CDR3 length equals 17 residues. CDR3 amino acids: CASNSEEGQSSNSPLHF.

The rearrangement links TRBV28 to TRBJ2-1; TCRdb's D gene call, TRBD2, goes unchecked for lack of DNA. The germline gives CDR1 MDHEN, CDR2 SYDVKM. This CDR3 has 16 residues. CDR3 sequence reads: CASSLPGTSSSNEQFF.

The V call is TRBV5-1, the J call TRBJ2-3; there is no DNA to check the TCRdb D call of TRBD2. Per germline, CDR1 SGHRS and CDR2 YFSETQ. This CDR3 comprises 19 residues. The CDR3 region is CASRGSASGGPILTDTQYF.

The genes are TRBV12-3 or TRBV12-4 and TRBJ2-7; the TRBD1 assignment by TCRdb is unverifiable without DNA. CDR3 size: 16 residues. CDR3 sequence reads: CASSFNLRQGVGEQYF.

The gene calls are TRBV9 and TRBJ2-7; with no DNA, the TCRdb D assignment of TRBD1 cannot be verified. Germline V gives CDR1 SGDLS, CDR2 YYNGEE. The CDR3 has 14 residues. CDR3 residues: CASSVGDGHYEQYF.

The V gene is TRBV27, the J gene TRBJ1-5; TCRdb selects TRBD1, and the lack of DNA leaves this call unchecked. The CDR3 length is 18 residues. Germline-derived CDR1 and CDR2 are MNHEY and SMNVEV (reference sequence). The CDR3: CASRLSGTGDYSNQPQHF.

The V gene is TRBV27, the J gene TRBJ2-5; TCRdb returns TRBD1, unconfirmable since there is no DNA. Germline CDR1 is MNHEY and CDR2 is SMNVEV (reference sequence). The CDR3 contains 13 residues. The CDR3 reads CASSGTGGLTQYF.